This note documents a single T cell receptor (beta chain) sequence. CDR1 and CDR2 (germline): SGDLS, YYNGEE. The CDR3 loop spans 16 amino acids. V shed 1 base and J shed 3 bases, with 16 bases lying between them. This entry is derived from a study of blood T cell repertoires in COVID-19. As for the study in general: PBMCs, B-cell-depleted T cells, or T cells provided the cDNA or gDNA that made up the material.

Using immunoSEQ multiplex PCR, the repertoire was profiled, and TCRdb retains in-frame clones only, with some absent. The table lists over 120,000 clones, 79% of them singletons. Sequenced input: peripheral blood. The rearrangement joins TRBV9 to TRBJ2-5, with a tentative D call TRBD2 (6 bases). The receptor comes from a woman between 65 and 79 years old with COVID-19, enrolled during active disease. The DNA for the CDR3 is TGTGCCAGCAGCGTAAGGCCCGGGACTGGGAAAGAGACCCAGTACTTC. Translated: CASSVRPGTGKETQYF.